The 27 T cell receptor beta chains in this list originate from one sample, sequenced in a study of OX40 agonist ivuxolimab in advanced cancers. Library construction relied on the immunoSEQ multiplex PCR assay. Imported from immuneACCESS, the table was reduced by TCRdb to in-frame sequences with V and J called. These copies leave out some clones; in studies compared against another copy, an unresolved V gene accounts for under half, and the cause of the remainder is not known. Recorded for this sample are some 10,000 clones; about 85% of them occurred a single time. Approximately 9% of the sample goes to the ten largest clones. The specimen was CD4+ or CD8+ T cells sorted from blood, collected in a trial of the OX40 agonist ivuxolimab. The receptors here all came from an adult with an advanced solid tumor such as melanoma, head and neck, liver or kidney cancer.

This clone occurred once. This chain links TRBV27 with TRBJ2-1; a weak D match, TRBD1 (5 bases). Trimming left V 5 bases short and J 6 bases short, with 14 bases between. The CDR3 runs to 14 residues. Germline CDR1 and CDR2: MNHEY and SMNVEV (reference sequence). The CDR3: CASSPDSVSNEQFF. The CDR3 DNA reads as TGTGCCAGCAGTCCCGACAGCGTTTCCAATGAGCAGTTCTTC.

This clone was observed once. The chain is built from TRBV7-9 and TRBJ1-5, with TRBD1 identical over 7 bases. Trimming took 1 base from V and 6 from J; bases not matched to a gene: 0. CDR3 length equals 13 residues. CDR1 is SEHNR and CDR2 is FQNEAQ in the germline V gene (reference sequence). In DNA, the CDR3 is TGTGCCAGCAGCTTAGACAGGGGTCAGCCCCAGCATTTT. It specifies CASSLDRGQPQHF.

V usage is TRBV27 and J usage is TRBJ1-5, with 10 positions matching TRBD1. Germline trimming cut 7 bases from V and 0 bases from J; bases unmatched to any gene: 3. Looked up from germline, CDR1 is MNHEY and CDR2 is SMNVEV (reference sequence). The CDR3 is 15 residues long. CDR3 in amino acids: CASTWTGGSNQPQHF. The CDR3 nucleotides are TGTGCCAGCACCTGGACAGGGGGTAGCAATCAGCCCCAGCATTTT.

This rearrangement joins TRBV19 to TRBJ1-1, with D maybe TRBD1 (5 bases). The CDR3 extends over 14 amino acids. V was trimmed by 5 bases and J by 2 bases, leaving 12 bases between them. Germline values: CDR1 LNHDA, CDR2 SQIVND (reference sequence). CDR3 region: CASSVWQGNTEAFF. The CDR3 nucleotides read TGTGCCAGTAGTGTGTGGCAGGGAAACACTGAAGCTTTCTTT.

The chain has TRBV6-9 and TRBJ2-7; TRBD2 is a possible D gene (7 bases). V lost 6 bases, J lost 5 bases, and 17 bases lay in between. The CDR3 has 14 amino acids. Germline V CDR1 and CDR2: MNHGY, SVAAGI. CDR3 sequence reads: CASREGGVVDEQYF. The DNA for the CDR3 is TGTGCCAGCAGGGAAGGGGGGGTAGTGGACGAGCAGTACTTC.

This clone was seen a single time. The rearrangement uses TRBV6-5 and TRBJ1-2; 7 nucleotides agree with TRBD1. This CDR3 comprises 15 residues. V lost 0 bases to trimming and J lost 7 bases; unmatched junction nucleotides: 8. The germline CDR1 and CDR2 sequences are MNHEY and SVGAGI. The CDR3 DNA reads as TGTGCCAGCAGTTACTCGCCCGAGGGGGCGGCTGGCTACACCTTC. This translates into CASSYSPEGAAGYTF.

The V call is TRBV11-2, the J call TRBJ2-3; 15 bases are a match to TRBD2. This CDR3 comprises 19 residues. J gave up 0 bases and V 2 bases, and 6 bases lay outside the gene matches. The germline V gene encodes CDR1 SGHAT and CDR2 FQNNGV. DNA of the CDR3: TGTGCCAGCAGCTTAACCCCTGGGACTAGCGGGGGGAGCACAGATACGCAGTATTTT. It specifies CASSLTPGTSGGSTDTQYF.

The gene calls are TRBV6-1 and TRBJ2-1; 10 positions match TRBD2. V shed 6 bases and J 5 bases; nucleotides not matched to a gene: 7. This CDR3 has 15 residues. The germline V gene has CDR1 MNHNS and CDR2 SASEGT. The CDR3 is CASRPSGGTNNEQFF. The CDR3 region has the DNA TGTGCCAGCAGACCTAGCGGGGGTACGAACAATGAGCAGTTCTTC.

J is TRBJ1-1 and V is TRBV4-1, with D tentatively TRBD1 (6 bases). This CDR3 has 13 amino acids. In germline, CDR1 is MGHRA, CDR2 YSYEKL. V dropped 2 bases and J dropped 6 bases, with 10 bases sitting between them. CDR3 amino acids: CASSQTGSPEAFF. CDR3 coding DNA: TGCGCCAGCAGCCAAACAGGGAGCCCTGAAGCTTTCTTT.

The chain links TRBV7-2 to TRBJ1-1, with D possibly TRBD1 on 5 matching bases. With 5 bases removed from V and 0 bases from J, the gap between germline ends came to 13 bases. The CDR3 contains 15 residues. CDR1 is SGHTA and CDR2 is FQGNSA in the germline V gene. The CDR3, as DNA: TGTGCCAGCAGCCAATTCGGGGGACTGAACACTGAAGCTTTCTTT. This sequence encodes CASSQFGGLNTEAFF.

The chain uses TRBV11-2 and TRBJ1-5, with TRBD1 identical over 9 bases. This CDR3 is 16 amino acids long. Germline CDR1 SGHAT, CDR2 FQNNGV. Losses at the gene ends were 5 bases for V and 4 bases for J; bases not matched to a gene: 9. The CDR3 region has the DNA TGTGCCAGCAGCGCCCGGACAGGGGAGAGGAATCAGCCCCAGCATTTT. Translation: CASSARTGERNQPQHF.

This chain joins TRBV6-1 and TRBJ1-2; D is perhaps TRBD1 (6 bases). Germline CDR1 reads MNHNS; CDR2 reads SASEGT. The CDR3 is made up of 13 amino acids. V was clipped by 5 bases and J by 8 bases, with 15 bases between them. The CDR3 loop reads CASSLDSLGGYTF. The CDR3 DNA follows: TGTGCCAGCAGTTTGGACAGCCTTGGGGGCTACACCTTC.

The J gene is TRBJ2-7, the V gene TRBV5-6, with 9 bases lining up with TRBD1. The V and J ends lost 0 bases and 0 bases, in that order; junction bases with no gene match: 7. CDR1 and CDR2 (germline): SGHDT, YYEEEE. The length of the CDR3 is 17 residues. CDR3 DNA sequence: TGTGCCAGCAGCTTGGATGGGACAGGGTTATCCTCCTACGAGCAGTACTTC. This codes for CASSLDGTGLSSYEQYF.

The chain couples TRBV28 to TRBJ2-7; no clear D. The germline V gene encodes CDR1 MDHEN and CDR2 SYDVKM. Trimming took 4 bases from V and 1 from J, leaving 14 bases between them. The CDR3 sequence is 15 residues long. The CDR3 is CASSSPAEVSYEQYF. The CDR3 DNA follows: TGTGCCAGCAGTTCCCCGGCTGAAGTTTCCTACGAGCAGTACTTC.

This chain uses TRBV19 with TRBJ1-1; the D is unclear. Trimming cost V 6 bases and J 0 bases, with 11 bases left between them. CDR1 is LNHDA, CDR2 SQIVND, per germline (reference sequence). The CDR3 loop spans 14 amino acids. This chain's CDR3 is CASRTWALNTEAFF. CDR3 sequence (DNA): TGTGCCAGTAGGACCTGGGCCTTGAACACTGAAGCTTTCTTT.

The gene calls are TRBV5-1 and TRBJ2-3, with 10 bases that match TRBD1. Germline lookup yields CDR1 SGHRS and CDR2 YFSETQ. Unmatched junction bases numbered 2, after V lost 0 bases and J lost 4 bases. This CDR3 has 15 amino acids. The CDR3 sequence is CASSLEGQGSDTQYF. The CDR3 bases are TGCGCCAGCAGCTTGGAGGGACAGGGGTCAGATACGCAGTATTTT.

The chain joins TRBV29-1 to TRBJ1-1, with D tentatively TRBD1 (5 bases). This CDR3 is built from 12 residues. Germline V lookup: CDR1 SQVTM, CDR2 ANQGSEA. V shed 7 bases and J shed 8 bases, with 17 bases lying between them. The CDR3 nucleotides read TGCAGCGGGGAAGGGACGGGACTGGAAGCTTTCTTT. It is translated as CSGEGTGLEAFF.

V is TRBV21-1 and J is TRBJ1-2. TRBV21-1 is assigned pseudogene status. The CDR3 runs 17 residues. The DNA for the CDR3 is TGTGCCAGCAGCAAAGTTGGTTCCCGGGACGGTGACTATGGCTACACCTTC. Encoded protein: CASSKVGSRDGDYGYTF.

The rearrangement links TRBV7-6 to TRBJ2-7; TRBD1 is a possible D gene (8 bases). The length of the CDR3 is 18 residues. The germline gives CDR1 SGHVS, CDR2 FNYEAQ. The V and J ends lost 5 bases and 0 bases respectively, with 23 bases between them. This CDR3 is CASSLLRQGRDHSYEQYF. CDR3 DNA: TGTGCCAGCAGCCTCCTCCGACAGGGGAGGGACCACTCCTACGAGCAGTACTTC.

The chain is built from TRBV4-2 and TRBJ2-3, with 8 bases identical to TRBD1. V shed 0 bases and J 6 bases; nucleotides not matched to a gene: 5. The germline V gene encodes CDR1 LGHNA and CDR2 YNFKEQ. The CDR3 is made up of 15 amino acids. CDR3 bases: TGTGCCAGCAGCCAAGAGCGGACAGGGCTGGATACGCAGTATTTT. Translation: CASSQERTGLDTQYF.

This chain connects TRBV11-2 to TRBJ2-7; 7 positions agree with TRBD1. CDR1 and CDR2 (germline): SGHAT, FQNNGV. Germline trimming cut 4 bases from V and 1 base from J; bases unmatched to any gene: 16. This CDR3 has 18 amino acids. The CDR3 sequence: CASSSLLQGFGSSYEQYF. CDR3 DNA sequence: TGTGCCAGCAGCTCACTGTTACAGGGGTTTGGCAGTTCCTACGAGCAGTACTTC.

The rearrangement joins TRBV4-2 to TRBJ2-5, with 10 bases lining up with TRBD2. The V and J ends lost 6 bases and 0 bases, in that order; junction bases with no gene match: 13. The CDR3 spans 18 residues. Germline V gene lookup returns CDR1 LGHNA and CDR2 YNFKEQ. The DNA for the CDR3 is TGTGCCAGCAGTCAAATAGAGGAAGCGGGGGGGCACCAAGAGACCCAGTACTTC. It specifies CASSQIEEAGGHQETQYF.

The gene calls are TRBV11-1 and TRBJ1-2, with D perhaps TRBD1 (6 bases). V was cut by 5 bases and J by 8 bases, with 12 bases left in between. Germline loops: CDR1 SGHAT, CDR2 FQDESV (reference sequence). CDR3 length: 12 residues. The CDR3 spells CASSPGQGGYTF. The CDR3, as DNA: TGTGCCAGCAGCCCAGGCCAGGGGGGCTACACCTTC.

This chain connects TRBV5-4 to TRBJ1-1; D call uncertain. V was clipped by 3 bases and J by 1 base, with 4 bases between them. The CDR3 loop spans 12 amino acids. Germline V gives CDR1 SGHNT, CDR2 YYREEE (reference sequence). The CDR3 loop is CASSSKNTEAFF. For the CDR3, the DNA is TGTGCCAGCAGCTCCAAGAACACTGAAGCTTTCTTT.

The chain employs TRBV19 and TRBJ1-1; D perhaps matches TRBD1 (6 bases). V was cut by 1 base and J by 4 bases, with 10 bases left in between. The V gene's germline CDR1 is LNHDA and CDR2 SQIVND (reference sequence). CDR3 length equals 14 residues. This CDR3 reads CASSIGGGGTEAFF. As DNA, the CDR3 is TGTGCCAGTAGTATAGGAGGGGGAGGCACTGAAGCTTTCTTT.

The chain joins TRBV14 to TRBJ2-7; 8 bases line up with TRBD1. With 5 bases clipped from V and 2 bases from J, the junction kept 5 bases outside the gene matches. The CDR3 spans 14 residues. Germline values: CDR1 SGHDN, CDR2 FVKESK. CDR3 bases: TGTGCCAGCAGCAAGACAGGGGAACCCTACGAGCAGTACTTC. Amino acids: CASSKTGEPYEQYF.

The chain uses TRBV4-1 and TRBJ1-2; TRBD1 agrees at 9 bases. Germline CDR1 MGHRA, CDR2 YSYEKL. This CDR3 has 15 amino acids. J lost 4 bases, V lost 5 bases, and 8 bases had no gene match. In nucleotides, the CDR3 is TGCGCCAGCAGCGGCACAGGGGGCGCGCTCTATGGCTACACCTTC. Residues: CASSGTGGALYGYTF.